The source of this TCR beta chain is a study of blood T cells in healthy people across ages. General study findings and limits: Measured against age, TCR beta diversity per million T cells decreased in a roughly linear manner.

Using a J-beta primer mix together with a sample-barcoded 5' primer, a second PCR was run for roughly 6 to 12 cycles. From the 5' RACE reads, TCRdb called clonotypes with MiXCR, one entry per CDR3 protein. The sample carries around 1.5 million distinct CDR3 sequences, roughly 30% recorded once. V gave up 5 bases and J gave up 2 bases, with 17 bases separating them. The CDR3 sequence is 16 residues long. Germline assignment: CDR1 MNHEY and CDR2 SMNVEV (reference sequence). This clonotype was seen a few times. Its antigen remains unknown. The sample consisted of blood. This sequence joins TRBV27 and TRBJ2-3; perhaps TRBD1 as D (6 bases). This sequence was found in a woman between 25 and 40 years old in good health. CDR3 DNA: TGTGCCAGCAGTCTAGACAGGTTCCTTTCCACAGATACGCAGTATTTT. The encoded protein is CASSLDRFLSTDTQYF.